This T cell receptor beta chain was retrieved from a study of blood T cells in healthy people across ages. For this clonotype: No antigen is known for it.

Study conclusions and caveats: Donor CMV status was unknown, possibly confounding expanded clonotype changes. Versus aged donors, long-lived donors had higher diversity and more naive CD4+ cells.

Each sample had at least 6.5 million PBMCs isolated. Germline CDR1 reads MGHRA; CDR2 reads YSYEKL. This CDR3 contains 15 residues. With a J-beta primer mix and a sample-barcoded 5' primer, a second PCR ran 7 to 11 cycles. MiXCR, applied by TCRdb to the 5' RACE reads, yields one record per CDR3 protein. The table includes 1.2 million to 1.5 million distinct CDR3 sequences, around two fifths detected once. The chain couples TRBV4-1 to TRBJ2-4; maybe TRBD2 (6 bases). The J call is in doubt because the DNA end fits TRBJ2-7 better. The sequence derives from a woman aged 18-29 years in good health. The specimen was blood. CDR3 sequence (DNA): TGCGCCAGCAGCCTGGTAGCGGAGCCACCCTACGAGCAGTACTTC. It codes for CASSLVAEPPYEQYF.